This T cell receptor beta chain was captured by sequencing in a study of early T cells in non-severe SARS-CoV-2 infection. Overall study context: Bulk RNA isolated from unsorted whole blood underwent sequencing; chains were not paired. Findings and caveats of the study: Clonotype matching in VDJdb favored anti-spike CD8 responses and did not capture private and CD4 specificities.

J was trimmed by 5 bases and V by 6 bases; bases with no gene match: 10. This CDR3 has 16 residues. Germline V gene data show CDR1 as SNHLY and CDR2 as FYNNEI. In regard to this clonotype: Antigen specificity is unknown.

cDNA molecules, individually, were tagged with unique molecular identifiers. TCRdb re-analysed the 5' RACE reads in MiXCR, keeping a single row per CDR3 protein. The sample consists of more than 65,000 distinct CDR3 sequences, roughly 15% of them appearing once. The V and J genes are TRBV2 and TRBJ1-1, with 12 positions matching TRBD1. The sample taken for sequencing was whole blood. This receptor was taken from an adult who was a healthcare worker with PCR-confirmed SARS-CoV-2 infection or an uninfected control (not recorded which). CDR3 DNA: TGTGCCAGCAGCCTCCGGGACAGGGGGCCGGGGACTGAAGCTTTCTTT. Amino acids: CASSLRDRGPGTEAFF.